This T cell receptor beta chain is from a study of T-cell reconstitution after alpha-beta-depleted transplantation in children. Overall study results and limits: By about two months after transplant, alpha-beta T cells reportedly arose from several hundred graft clones that had expanded.

The germline V gene encodes CDR1 MDHEN and CDR2 SYDVKM. Trimming removed 4 bases at V and 6 bases at J, with 15 bases between. The CDR3 runs to 15 residues. For TCRbeta, the library was prepared with unique molecular identifiers. A single record per CDR3 protein comes from TCRdb applying MiXCR to the PCR reads. Here the sample spans approximately 800,000 distinct CDR3 sequences, roughly 16% being singletons. Worth noting for this clonotype: Its antigen is as yet unknown.

The receptor was derived from a male patient under 18 who had a stem cell transplant for acute lymphoblastic leukemia, so the T cells may come from the graft donor. The chain employs TRBV28 and TRBJ1-4; D is unclear. Sequences were derived from PBMCs, mostly from graft donor cells, sampled 360 days after TCRalphabeta/CD19-depleted stem cell transplant. CDR3 sequence (DNA): TGTGCCAGCAGTTCCCACACGTCGAGCTATGAAAAACTGTTTTTT. This sequence encodes CASSSHTSSYEKLFF. The full variable domain, with the rest looked up from reference TRBV28 and TRBJ1-4, is DVKVTQSSRYLVKRTGEKVFLECVQDMDHENMFWYRQDPGLGLRLIYFSYDVKMKEKGDIPEGYSVSREKKERFSLILESASTNQTSMYLCASSSHTSSYEKLFFGSGTQLSVL.